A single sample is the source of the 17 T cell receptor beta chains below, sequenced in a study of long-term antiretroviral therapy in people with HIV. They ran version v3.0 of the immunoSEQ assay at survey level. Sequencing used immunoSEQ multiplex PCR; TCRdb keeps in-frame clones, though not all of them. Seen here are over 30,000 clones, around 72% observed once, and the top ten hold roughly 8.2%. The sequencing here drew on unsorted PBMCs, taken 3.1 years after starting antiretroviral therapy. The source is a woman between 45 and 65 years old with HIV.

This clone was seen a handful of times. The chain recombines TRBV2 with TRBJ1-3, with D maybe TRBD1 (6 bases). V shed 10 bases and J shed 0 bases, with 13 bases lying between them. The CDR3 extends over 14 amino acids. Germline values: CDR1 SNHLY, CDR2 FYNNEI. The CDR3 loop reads CAIRTDLSGNTIYF. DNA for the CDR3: TGTGCCATACGGACAGATCTCTCTGGAAACACCATATATTTT.

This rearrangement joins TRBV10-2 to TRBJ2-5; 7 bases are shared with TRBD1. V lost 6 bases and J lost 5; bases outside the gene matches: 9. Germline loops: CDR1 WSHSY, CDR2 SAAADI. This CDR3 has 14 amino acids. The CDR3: CASRSWTGTETQYF. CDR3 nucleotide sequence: TGCGCCAGCAGGTCCTGGACAGGTACCGAGACCCAGTACTTC.

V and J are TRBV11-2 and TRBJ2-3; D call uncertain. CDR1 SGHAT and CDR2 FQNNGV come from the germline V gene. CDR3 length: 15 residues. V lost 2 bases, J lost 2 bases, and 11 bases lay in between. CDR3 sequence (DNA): TGTGCCAGCAGCTTATCAAGCGCGTACACAGATACGCAGTATTTT. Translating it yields CASSLSSAYTDTQYF.

As DNA, the CDR3 is TGCAGTAAAATAGAGACCCAGTACTTC. Its translation: CSKIETQYF. The V and J genes are TRBV20-1 and TRBJ2-5; D gene uncertain. V lost 8 bases to trimming and J lost 4 bases, with 5 bases between them. The germline V gene has CDR1 DFQATT and CDR2 SNEGSKA (reference sequence). CDR3 size: 9 residues.

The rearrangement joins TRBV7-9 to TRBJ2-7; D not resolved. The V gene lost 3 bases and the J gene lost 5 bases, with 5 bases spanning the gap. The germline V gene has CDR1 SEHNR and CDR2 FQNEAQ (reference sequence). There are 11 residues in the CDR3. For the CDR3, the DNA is TGTGCCAGCAGCTTCAACAACGAGCAGTACTTC. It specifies CASSFNNEQYF.

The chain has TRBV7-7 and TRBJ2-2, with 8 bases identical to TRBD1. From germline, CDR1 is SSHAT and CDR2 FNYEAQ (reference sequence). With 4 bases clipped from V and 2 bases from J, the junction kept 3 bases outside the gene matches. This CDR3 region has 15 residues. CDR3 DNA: TGTGCCAGCAGCTCCGGGACAGGAAACACCGGGGAGCTGTTTTTT. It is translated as CASSSGTGNTGELFF.

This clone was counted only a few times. The CDR3: CASVFEGEAFF. The CDR3 coding sequence is TGTGCCAGCGTCTTTGAGGGGGAAGCTTTCTTT. The rearrangement joins TRBV7-8 to TRBJ1-1; D is possibly TRBD1 (5 bases). Per the germline V gene, CDR1 is SGHVS and CDR2 is FQNEAQ. Trimming took off 8 bases at V and 8 bases at J, with 12 bases between the two ends. The CDR3 runs to 11 residues.

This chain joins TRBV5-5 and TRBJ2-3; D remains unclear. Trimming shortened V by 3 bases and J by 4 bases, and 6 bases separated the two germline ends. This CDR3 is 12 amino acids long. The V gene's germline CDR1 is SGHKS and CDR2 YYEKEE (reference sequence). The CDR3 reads CASSYVPDTQYF. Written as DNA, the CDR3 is TGTGCCAGCAGCTACGTCCCAGATACGCAGTATTTT. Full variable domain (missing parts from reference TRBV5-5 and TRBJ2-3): DAGVTQSPTHLIKTRGQQVTLRCSPISGHKSVSWYQQVLGQGPQFIFQYYEKEERGRGNFPDRFSARQFPNYSSELNVNALLLGDSALYLCASSYVPDTQYFGPGTRLTVL.

This CDR3 is CASSSSKGVRDQEKLFF. The CDR3 nucleotides are TGTGCCAGCAGCTCCTCTAAGGGGGTCAGGGACCAAGAAAAACTGTTTTTT. V and J are TRBV7-9 and TRBJ1-4; possible D gene TRBD1, 6 bases. The CDR3 totals 17 residues. The ends were cut back, 4 bases at V and 8 bases at J, with 23 bases in the middle. CDR1 SEHNR and CDR2 FQNEAQ come from the germline V gene (reference sequence).

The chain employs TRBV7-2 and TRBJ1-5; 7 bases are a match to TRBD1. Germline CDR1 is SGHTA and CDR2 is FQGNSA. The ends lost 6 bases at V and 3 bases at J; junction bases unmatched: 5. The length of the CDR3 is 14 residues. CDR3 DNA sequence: TGTGCCAGCAGGCAGGGACAGATCAATCAGCCCCAGCATTTT. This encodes CASRQGQINQPQHF.

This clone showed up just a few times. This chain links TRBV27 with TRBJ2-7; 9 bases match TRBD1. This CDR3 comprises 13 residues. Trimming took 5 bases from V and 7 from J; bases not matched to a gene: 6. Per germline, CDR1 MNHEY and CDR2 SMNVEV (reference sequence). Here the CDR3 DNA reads TGTGCCAGCAGTACAAGGACAGGGGAAGAGCAGTACGTC. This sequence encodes CASSTRTGEEQYV.

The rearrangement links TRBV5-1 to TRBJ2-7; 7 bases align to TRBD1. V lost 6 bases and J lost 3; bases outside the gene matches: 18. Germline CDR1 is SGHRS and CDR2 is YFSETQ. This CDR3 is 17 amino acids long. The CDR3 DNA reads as TGCGCCAGCACCTCTTGTCACAGGGGAGCGACCTTCTACGAGCAGTACGTC. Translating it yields CASTSCHRGATFYEQYV.

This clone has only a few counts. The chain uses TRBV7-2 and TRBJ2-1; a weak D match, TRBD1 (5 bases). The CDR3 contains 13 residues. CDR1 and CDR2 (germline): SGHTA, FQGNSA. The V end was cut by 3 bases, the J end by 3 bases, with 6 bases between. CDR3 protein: CASSFDSYNEQFF. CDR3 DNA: TGTGCCAGCAGCTTTGACAGCTACAATGAGCAGTTCTTC.

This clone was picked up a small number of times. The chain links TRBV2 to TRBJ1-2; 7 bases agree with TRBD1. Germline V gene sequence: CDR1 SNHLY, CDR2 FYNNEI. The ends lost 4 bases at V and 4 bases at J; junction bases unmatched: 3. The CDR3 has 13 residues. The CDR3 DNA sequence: TGTGCCAGCAGTGTACAGGGGAGCTATGGCTACACCTTC. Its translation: CASSVQGSYGYTF.

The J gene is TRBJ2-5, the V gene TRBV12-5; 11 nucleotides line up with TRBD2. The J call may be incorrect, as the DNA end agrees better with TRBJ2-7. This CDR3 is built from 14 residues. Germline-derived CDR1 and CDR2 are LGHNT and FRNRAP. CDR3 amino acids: CASTPSGGRYEQYF. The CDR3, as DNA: TGTGCTAGCACACCTAGCGGGGGGAGGTACGAGCAGTACTTC.

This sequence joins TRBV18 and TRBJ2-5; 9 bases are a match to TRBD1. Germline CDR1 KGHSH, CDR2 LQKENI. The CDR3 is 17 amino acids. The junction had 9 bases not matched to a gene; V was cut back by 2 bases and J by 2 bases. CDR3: CASSPSGQGSQQETQYF. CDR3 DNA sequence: TGTGCCAGCTCACCATCGGGACAGGGCTCCCAACAAGAGACCCAGTACTTC.

The CDR3 bases are TGTGCCAGCGCCTCGGGAGACTATGGCTACACCTTC. It codes for CASASGDYGYTF. The chain recombines TRBV28 with TRBJ1-2, with unresolved D. There are 12 residues in the CDR3. Trimming shortened V by 8 bases and J by 3 bases, and 10 bases separated the two germline ends. CDR1 MDHEN and CDR2 SYDVKM come from the germline V gene.